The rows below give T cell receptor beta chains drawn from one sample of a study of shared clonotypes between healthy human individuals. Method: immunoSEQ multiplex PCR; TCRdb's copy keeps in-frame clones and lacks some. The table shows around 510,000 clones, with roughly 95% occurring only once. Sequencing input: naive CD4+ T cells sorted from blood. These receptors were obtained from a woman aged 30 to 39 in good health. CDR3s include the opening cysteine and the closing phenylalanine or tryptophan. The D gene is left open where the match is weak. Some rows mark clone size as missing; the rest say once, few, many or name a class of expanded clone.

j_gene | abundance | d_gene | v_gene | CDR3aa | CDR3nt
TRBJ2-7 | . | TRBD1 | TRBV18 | CASSQGTGGEQYF | TGTGCCAGCTCCCAAGGGACAGGGGGCGAGCAGTACTTC
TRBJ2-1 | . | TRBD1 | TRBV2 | CASTKQGDEQFF | TGTGCCAGCACCAAGCAGGGGGATGAGCAGTTCTTC
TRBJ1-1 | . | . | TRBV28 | CASRPIPQNTEAFF | TGTGCCAGCAGACCTATACCACAGAACACTGAAGCTTTCTTT
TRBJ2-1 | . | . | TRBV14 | CASSIRTSRFDEQFF | TGTGCCAGCAGCATCCGGACATCGAGGTTTGATGAGCAGTTCTTC
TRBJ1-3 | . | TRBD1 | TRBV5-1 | CASSLVGQGQYF | TGCGCCAGCAGCTTGGTGGGACAGGGTCAATATTTT
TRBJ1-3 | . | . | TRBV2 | CASSEAGSRDTIYF | TGTGCCAGCAGTGAAGCGGGCAGCCGGGACACCATATATTTT
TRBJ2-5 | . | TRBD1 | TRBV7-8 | CASSPGTAKETQYF | TGTGCCAGCAGCCCAGGGACAGCCAAAGAGACCCAGTACTTC
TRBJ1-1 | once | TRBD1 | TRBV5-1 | CASSLVDRNKAFF | TGCGCCAGCAGCTTGGTGGACAGGAACAAAGCTTTCTTT
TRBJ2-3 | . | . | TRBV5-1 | CASRSWVNTDTQYF | TGCGCCAGCAGAAGTTGGGTTAACACAGATACGCAGTATTTT
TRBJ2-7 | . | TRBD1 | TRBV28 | CASSTGTGVYEQYF | TGTGCCAGCAGCACCGGGACAGGGGTCTACGAGCAGTACTTC
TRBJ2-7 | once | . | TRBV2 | CASSKQSGTPTYEQYF | TGTGCCAGCTCTAAACAATCCGGGACTCCGACCTACGAGCAGTACTTC
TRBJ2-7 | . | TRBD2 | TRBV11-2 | CASSFRRSGGSYEQYF | TGTGCCAGCAGCTTCCGCAGGTCGGGAGGGTCCTACGAGCAGTACTTC
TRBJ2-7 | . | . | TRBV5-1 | CASRRTTWGSDYEQYF | TGCGCCAGCAGGAGAACAACGTGGGGGAGCGACTACGAGCAGTACTTC
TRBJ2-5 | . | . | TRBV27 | CASSFSPGSRRETQYF | TGTGCCAGCAGTTTTTCTCCCGGGTCGAGGCGGGAGACCCAGTACTTC
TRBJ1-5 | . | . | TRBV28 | CAVGGSNQPQHF | TGTGCAGTCGGGGGTAGCAATCAGCCCCAGCATTTT
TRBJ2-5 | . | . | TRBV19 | CASSIMGETQYF | TGTGCCAGTAGTATAATGGGGGAGACCCAGTACTTC
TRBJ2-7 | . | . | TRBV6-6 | CASRRDGSSYEQYF | TGTGCCAGCAGACGGGACGGGAGCTCCTACGAGCAGTACTTC
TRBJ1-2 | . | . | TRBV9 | CASSEGPANYGYTF | TGTGCCAGCAGCGAAGGGCCCGCCAACTATGGCTACACCTTC
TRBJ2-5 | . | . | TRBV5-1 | CASSSDKTQGKETQYF | TGCGCCAGCAGCTCAGACAAGACGCAGGGGAAGGAGACCCAGTACTTC
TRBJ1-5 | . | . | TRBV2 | CASRGDVRNQPQHF | TGTGCCAGCCGGGGGGACGTAAGGAATCAGCCCCAGCATTTT
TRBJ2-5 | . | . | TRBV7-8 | CASRPPGSGETQYF | TGTGCCAGCAGACCTCCGGGGAGTGGAGAGACCCAGTACTTC
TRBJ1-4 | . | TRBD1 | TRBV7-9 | CASSLGQGARGNEKLFF | TGTGCCAGCAGCTTGGGACAGGGGGCGCGGGGTAATGAAAAACTGTTTTTT
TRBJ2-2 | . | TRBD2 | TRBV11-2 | CASSFGTSALTGELFF | TGTGCCAGCAGTTTTGGGACTAGCGCTTTAACCGGGGAGCTGTTTTTT
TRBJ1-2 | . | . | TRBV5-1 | CASSIFYSGGEIGYTF | TGCGCCAGCAGTATCTTCTACTCTGGGGGGGAGATTGGCTACACCTTC
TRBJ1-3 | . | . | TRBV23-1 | CASRKGDLHSGNTIYF | TGCGCCAGCAGAAAGGGGGACCTTCACTCTGGAAACACCATATATTTT
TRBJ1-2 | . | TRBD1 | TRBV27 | CASSSRAGGEILYGYTF | TGTGCCAGCAGTTCACGCGCAGGGGGCGAAATCCTCTATGGCTACACCTTC
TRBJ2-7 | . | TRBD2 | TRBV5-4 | CASSPSGTSGYEQYF | TGTGCCAGCAGCCCGTCGGGGACTAGCGGCTACGAGCAGTACTTC
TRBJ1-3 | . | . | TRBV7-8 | CASSGGRKEGNTIYF | TGTGCCAGCAGCGGCGGGAGGAAAGAAGGAAACACCATATATTTT
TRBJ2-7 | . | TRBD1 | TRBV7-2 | CASSPGQGIYEQYF | TGTGCCAGCAGCCCGGGACAGGGGATATACGAGCAGTACTTC
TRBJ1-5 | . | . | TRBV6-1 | CASRDDSTQPQHF | TGTGCCAGCAGGGATGACAGTACTCAGCCCCAGCATTTT
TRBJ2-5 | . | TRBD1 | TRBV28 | CASSLSTGGHQETQYF | TGTGCCAGCAGTTTATCCACAGGGGGTCACCAAGAGACCCAGTACTTC
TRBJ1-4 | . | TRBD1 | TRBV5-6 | CASSQGTGYEKLFF | TGTGCCAGCAGCCAGGGGACAGGGTATGAAAAACTGTTTTTT
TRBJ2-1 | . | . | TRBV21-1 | CASSKDGVAGGPTYNEQFF | TGTGCCAGCAGCAAAGATGGGGTAGCGGGAGGGCCCACCTACAATGAGCAGTTCTTC
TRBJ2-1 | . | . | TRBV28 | CASSPDTGSSYNEQFF | TGTGCCAGCAGCCCCGATACGGGGAGCTCCTACAATGAGCAGTTCTTC
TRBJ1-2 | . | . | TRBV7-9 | CASRAQGANYGYTF | TGTGCCAGCAGAGCGCAGGGAGCTAACTATGGCTACACCTTC
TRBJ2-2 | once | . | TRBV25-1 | CASSPHGAAGSGELFF | TGTGCCAGCAGCCCTCACGGGGCGGCGGGGTCCGGGGAGCTGTTTTTT
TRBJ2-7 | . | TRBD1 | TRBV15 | CATSSLTGAYEQYF | TGTGCCACCAGCAGCCTGACAGGGGCCTACGAGCAGTACTTC
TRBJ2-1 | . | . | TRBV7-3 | CASSLMEGAGEQFF | TGTGCCAGCAGCTTAATGGAAGGGGCGGGTGAGCAGTTCTTC
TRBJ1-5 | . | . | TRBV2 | CASTSGQLPNQPQHF | TGTGCCAGCACATCCGGGCAGCTGCCTAATCAGCCCCAGCATTTT
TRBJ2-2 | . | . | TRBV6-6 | CASSSRGYTGELFF | TGTGCCAGCAGTTCTAGGGGTTACACCGGGGAGCTGTTTTTT
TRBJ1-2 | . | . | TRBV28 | CAARDSNYGYTF | TGTGCCGCGAGGGACTCTAACTATGGCTACACCTTC
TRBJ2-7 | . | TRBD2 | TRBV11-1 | CASASGLAGGNEQYF | TGTGCCAGCGCCTCAGGACTAGCGGGAGGGAACGAGCAGTACTTC
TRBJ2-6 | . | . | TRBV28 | CASSRPAYRSGANVLTF | TGTGCCAGCAGTCGTCCGGCCTACCGTTCTGGGGCCAACGTCCTGACTTTC
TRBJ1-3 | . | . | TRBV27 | CASRIDRSPGNTIYF | TGTGCCAGCAGGATAGACAGAAGCCCTGGAAACACCATATATTTT
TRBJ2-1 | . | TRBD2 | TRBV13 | CASSLNSGRIFVSYNEQFF | TGTGCCAGCAGCCTAAATAGCGGGAGAATTTTCGTGTCCTACAATGAGCAGTTCTTC
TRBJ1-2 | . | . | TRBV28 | CASRPTGKGYTF | TGTGCCAGCAGACCCACAGGGAAGGGCTACACCTTC
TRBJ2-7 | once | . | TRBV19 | CASSIAQFSYEQYF | TGTGCCAGTAGTATAGCACAGTTCTCCTACGAGCAGTACTTC
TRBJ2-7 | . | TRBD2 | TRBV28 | CASRPRLAGRSYEQYF | TGTGCCAGCAGACCCCGCCTAGCGGGGCGATCCTACGAGCAGTACTTC
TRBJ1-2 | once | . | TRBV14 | CASSQGRASGYGYTF | TGTGCCAGCAGCCAGGGGCGGGCGAGTGGCTATGGCTACACCTTC
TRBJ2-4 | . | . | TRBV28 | CASSPGLQVQYF | TGTGCCAGCAGTCCTGGACTTCAGGTTCAGTACTTC
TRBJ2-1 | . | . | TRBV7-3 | CASSPRSGGYNEQFF | TGTGCCAGCAGCCCGCGGAGCGGAGGCTACAATGAGCAGTTCTTC
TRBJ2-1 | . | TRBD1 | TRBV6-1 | CASSKGTGGVNEQFF | TGTGCCAGCAGTAAAGGGACAGGGGGCGTAAATGAGCAGTTCTTC
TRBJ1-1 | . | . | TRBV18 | CASSPSPENTEAFF | TGTGCCAGCTCACCTTCCCCGGAGAACACTGAAGCTTTCTTT
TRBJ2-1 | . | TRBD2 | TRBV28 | CASSARGDEQFF | TGTGCCAGCAGTGCCCGGGGGGATGAGCAGTTCTTC
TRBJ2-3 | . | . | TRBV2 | CASSLVSNTDTQYF | TGTGCCAGCAGTCTTGTTTCTAACACAGATACGCAGTATTTT
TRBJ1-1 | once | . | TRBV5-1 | CASSLLELNTEAFF | TGCGCCAGCAGCTTGCTGGAGCTGAACACTGAAGCTTTCTTT
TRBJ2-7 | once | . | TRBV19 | CASSTVTYSYEQYF | TGTGCCAGTAGTACCGTGACCTATTCCTACGAGCAGTACTTC